Listed below are T cell receptor beta chains from one sample, sequenced in a study of vaccination effects on CD4 cells after COVID-19. Antigens for these TCRs are unknown. TCRdb's copy holds only in-frame clones and misses some; the assay was immunoSEQ multiplex PCR. In the table there are 35,000 to 45,000 clones, around 80% of which are singletons. Material: CD4+ T cells from PBMCs cultured with SARS-CoV-2 spike peptides, obtained before COVID-19 vaccination. Receptors were obtained from a human donor who received a COVID-19 vaccine. CDR3s include the opening cysteine and the closing phenylalanine or tryptophan. Fields, in order: clone size, J gene, V gene, CDR3 protein. A row's size may be missing; if present it is once, few, many or a size class.

NA | TRBJ2-2 | TRBV9 | CASSVELVGENTGELFF
NA | TRBJ1-1 | TRBV7-9 | CASSLTRTGGTEAFF
few | TRBJ2-2 | TRBV19 | CATKWQGRTGELFF
NA | TRBJ1-6 | TRBV6-1 | CASSERAESSYNSPLHF
NA | TRBJ1-5 | TRBV6-6 | CASRAGQRGQPQHF
NA | TRBJ1-6 | TRBV20-1 | CSASLGANSPLHF
NA | TRBJ2-5 | TRBV27 | CASSFTGAGETQYF
NA | TRBJ1-1 | TRBV30 | CAWSSKGTDTEAFF
NA | TRBJ1-1 | TRBV6-1 | CASSELVSKAFF
few | TRBJ1-5 | TRBV2 | CASSDLGTANQPQHF
NA | TRBJ1-4 | TRBV30 | CAWRPAGANEKLFF
NA | TRBJ2-4 | TRBV4-1 | CASSQEPGRGAKNIQYF
NA | TRBJ2-5 | TRBV12-1 | CASSFGGDGARLETQYF
NA | TRBJ2-3 | TRBV24-1 | CATSDPGYSTDTQYF
once | TRBJ1-5 | TRBV27 | CASSFTGQPQHF
NA | TRBJ2-6 | TRBV5-4 | CASSSFAGANVLTF
NA | TRBJ1-1 | TRBV5-4 | CASSLEQGTEAFF
NA | TRBJ2-1 | TRBV18 | CASSLRTSGDYNEQFF
NA | TRBJ2-5 | TRBV2 | CASSVLRGGETQYF
NA | TRBJ1-2 | TRBV7-2 | CASSLHRAHGYTF
NA | TRBJ2-1 | TRBV24-1 | CASQESPYNEQFF
NA | TRBJ1-1 | TRBV5-6 | CASSLFNRNTEAFF
NA | TRBJ1-2 | TRBV18 | CASSPVEGLGYTF
NA | TRBJ2-5 | TRBV4-1 | CASSRQPFQETQYF
NA | TRBJ1-4 | TRBV20-1 | CSASRGSGTNEKLFF
NA | TRBJ1-4 | TRBV4-1 | CASSQVRQITTNEKLFF
NA | TRBJ1-5 | TRBV19 | CATHLGVAEQPQHF
NA | TRBJ2-1 | TRBV24-1 | CATLPGTGSKEQFF
NA | TRBJ2-5 | TRBV7-9 | CASSSRRGGGPETQYF
NA | TRBJ2-5 | TRBV7-2 | CASSLKWQYF
NA | TRBJ2-3 | TRBV5-1 | CASSPRDSKTDTQYF
NA | TRBJ1-4 | TRBV6-1 | CASSEMGQVGKLFF